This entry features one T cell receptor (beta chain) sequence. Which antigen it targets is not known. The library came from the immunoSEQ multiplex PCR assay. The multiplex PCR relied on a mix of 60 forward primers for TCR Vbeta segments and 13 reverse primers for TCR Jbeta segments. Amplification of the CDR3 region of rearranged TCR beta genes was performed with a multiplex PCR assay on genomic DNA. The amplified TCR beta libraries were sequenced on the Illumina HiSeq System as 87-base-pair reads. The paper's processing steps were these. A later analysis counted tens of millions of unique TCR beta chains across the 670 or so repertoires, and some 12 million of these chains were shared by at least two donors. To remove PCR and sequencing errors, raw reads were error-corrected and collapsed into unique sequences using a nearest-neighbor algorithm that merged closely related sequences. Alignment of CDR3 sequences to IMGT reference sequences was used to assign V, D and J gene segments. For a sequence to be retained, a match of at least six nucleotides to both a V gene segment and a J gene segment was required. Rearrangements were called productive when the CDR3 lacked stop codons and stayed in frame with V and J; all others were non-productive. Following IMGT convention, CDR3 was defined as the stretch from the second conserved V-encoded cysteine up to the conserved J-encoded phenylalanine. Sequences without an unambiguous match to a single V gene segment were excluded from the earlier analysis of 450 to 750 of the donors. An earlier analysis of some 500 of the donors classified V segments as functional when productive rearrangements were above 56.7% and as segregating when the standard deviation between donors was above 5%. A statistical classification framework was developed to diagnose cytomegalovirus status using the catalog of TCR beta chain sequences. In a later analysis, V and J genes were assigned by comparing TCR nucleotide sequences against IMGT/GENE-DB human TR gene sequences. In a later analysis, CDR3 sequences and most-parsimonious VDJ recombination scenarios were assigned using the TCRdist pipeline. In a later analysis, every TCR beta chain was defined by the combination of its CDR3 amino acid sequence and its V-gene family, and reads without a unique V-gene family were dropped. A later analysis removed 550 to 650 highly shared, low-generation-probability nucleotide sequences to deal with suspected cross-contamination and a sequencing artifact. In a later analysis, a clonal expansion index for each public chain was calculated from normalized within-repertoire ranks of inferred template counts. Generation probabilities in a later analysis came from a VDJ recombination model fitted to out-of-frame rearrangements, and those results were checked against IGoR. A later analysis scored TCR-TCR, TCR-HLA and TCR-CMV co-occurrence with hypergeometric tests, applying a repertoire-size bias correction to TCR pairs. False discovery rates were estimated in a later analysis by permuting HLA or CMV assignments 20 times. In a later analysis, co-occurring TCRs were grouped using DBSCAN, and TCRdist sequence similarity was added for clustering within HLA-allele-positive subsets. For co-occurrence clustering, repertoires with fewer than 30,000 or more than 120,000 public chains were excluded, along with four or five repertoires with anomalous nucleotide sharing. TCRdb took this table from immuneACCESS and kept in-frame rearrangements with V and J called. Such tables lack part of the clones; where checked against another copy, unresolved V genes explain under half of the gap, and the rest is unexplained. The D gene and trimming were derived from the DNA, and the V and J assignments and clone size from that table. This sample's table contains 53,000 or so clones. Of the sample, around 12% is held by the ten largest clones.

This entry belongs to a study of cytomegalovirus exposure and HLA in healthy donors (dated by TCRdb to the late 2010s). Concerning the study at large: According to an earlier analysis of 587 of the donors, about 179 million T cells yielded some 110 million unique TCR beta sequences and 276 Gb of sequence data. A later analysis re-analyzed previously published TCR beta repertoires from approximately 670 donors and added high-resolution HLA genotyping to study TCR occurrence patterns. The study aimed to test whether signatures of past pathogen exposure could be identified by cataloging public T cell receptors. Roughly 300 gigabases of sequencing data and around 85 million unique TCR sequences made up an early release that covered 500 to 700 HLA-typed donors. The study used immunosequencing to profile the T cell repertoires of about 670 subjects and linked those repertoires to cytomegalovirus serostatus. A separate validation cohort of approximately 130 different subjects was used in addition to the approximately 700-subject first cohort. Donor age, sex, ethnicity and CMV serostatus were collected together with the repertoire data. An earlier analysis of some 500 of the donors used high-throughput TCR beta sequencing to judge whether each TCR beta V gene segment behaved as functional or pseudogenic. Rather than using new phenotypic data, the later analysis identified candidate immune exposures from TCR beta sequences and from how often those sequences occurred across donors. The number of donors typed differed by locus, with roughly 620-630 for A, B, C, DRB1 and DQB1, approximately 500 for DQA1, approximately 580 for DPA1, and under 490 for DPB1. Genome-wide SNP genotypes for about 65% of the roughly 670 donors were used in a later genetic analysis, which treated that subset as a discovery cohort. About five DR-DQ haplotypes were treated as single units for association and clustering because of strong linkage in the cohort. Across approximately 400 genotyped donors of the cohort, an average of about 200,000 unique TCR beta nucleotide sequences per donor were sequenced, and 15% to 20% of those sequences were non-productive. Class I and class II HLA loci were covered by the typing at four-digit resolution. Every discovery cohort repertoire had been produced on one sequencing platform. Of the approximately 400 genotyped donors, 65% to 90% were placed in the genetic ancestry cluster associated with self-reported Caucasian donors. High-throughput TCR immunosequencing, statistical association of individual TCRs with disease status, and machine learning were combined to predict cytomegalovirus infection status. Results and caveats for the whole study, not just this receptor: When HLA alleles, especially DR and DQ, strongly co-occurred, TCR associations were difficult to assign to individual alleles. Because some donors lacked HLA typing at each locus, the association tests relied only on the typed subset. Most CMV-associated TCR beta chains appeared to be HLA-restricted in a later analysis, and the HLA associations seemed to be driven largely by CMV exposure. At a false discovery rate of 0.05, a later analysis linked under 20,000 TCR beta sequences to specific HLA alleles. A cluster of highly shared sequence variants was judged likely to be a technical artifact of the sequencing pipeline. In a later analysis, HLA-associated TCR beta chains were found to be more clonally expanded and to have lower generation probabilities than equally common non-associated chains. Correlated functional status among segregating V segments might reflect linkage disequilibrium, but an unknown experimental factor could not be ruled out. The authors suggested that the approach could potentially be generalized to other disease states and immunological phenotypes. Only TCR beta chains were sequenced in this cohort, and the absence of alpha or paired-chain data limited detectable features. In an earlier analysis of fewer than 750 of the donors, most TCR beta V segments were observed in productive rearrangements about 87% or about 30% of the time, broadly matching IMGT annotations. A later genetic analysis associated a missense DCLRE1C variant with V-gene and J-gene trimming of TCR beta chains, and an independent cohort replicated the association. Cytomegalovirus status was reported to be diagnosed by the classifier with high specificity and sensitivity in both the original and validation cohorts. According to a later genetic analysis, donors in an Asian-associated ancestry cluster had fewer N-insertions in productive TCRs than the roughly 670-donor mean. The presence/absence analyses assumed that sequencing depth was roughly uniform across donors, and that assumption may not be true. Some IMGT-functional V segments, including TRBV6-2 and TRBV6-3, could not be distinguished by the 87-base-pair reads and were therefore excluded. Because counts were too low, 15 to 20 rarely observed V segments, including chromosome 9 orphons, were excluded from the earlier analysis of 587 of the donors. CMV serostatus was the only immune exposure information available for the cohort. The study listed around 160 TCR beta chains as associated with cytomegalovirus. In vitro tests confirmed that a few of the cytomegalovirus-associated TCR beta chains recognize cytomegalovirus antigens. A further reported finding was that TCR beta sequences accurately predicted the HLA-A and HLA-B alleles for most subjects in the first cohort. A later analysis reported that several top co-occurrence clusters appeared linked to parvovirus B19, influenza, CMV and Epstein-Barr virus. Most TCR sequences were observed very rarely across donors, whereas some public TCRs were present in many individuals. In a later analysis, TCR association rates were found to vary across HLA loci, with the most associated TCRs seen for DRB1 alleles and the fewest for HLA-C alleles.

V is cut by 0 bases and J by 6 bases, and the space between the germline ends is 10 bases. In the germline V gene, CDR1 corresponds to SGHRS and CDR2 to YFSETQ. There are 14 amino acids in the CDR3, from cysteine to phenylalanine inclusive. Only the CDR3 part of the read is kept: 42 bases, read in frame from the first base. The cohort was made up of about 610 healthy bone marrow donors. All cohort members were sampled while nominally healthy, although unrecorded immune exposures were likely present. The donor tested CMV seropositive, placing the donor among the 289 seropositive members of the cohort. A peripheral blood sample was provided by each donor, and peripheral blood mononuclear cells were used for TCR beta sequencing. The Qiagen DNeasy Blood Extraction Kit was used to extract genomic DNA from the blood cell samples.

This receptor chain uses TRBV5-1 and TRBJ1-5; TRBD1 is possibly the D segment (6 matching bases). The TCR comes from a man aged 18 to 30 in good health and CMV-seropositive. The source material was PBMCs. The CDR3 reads CASSLGQASQPQHF. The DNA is TGCGCCAGCAGCTTGGGACAGGCGTCTCAGCCCCAGCATTTT.